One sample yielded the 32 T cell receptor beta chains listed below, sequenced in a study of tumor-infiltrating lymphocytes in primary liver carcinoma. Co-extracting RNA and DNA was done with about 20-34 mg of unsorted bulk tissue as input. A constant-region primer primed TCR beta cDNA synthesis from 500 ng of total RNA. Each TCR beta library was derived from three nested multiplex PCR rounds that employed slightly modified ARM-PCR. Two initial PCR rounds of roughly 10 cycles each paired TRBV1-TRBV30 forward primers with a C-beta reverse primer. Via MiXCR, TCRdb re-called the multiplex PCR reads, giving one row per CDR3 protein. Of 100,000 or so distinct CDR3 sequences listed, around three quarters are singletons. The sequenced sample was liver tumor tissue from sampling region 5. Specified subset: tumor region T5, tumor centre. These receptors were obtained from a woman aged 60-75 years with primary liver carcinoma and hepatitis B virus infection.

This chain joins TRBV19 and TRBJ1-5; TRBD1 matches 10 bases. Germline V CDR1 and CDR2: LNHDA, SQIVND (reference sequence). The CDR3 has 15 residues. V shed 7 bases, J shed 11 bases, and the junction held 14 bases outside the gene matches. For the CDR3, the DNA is TGTGCCAGTACCCCTCCGGGACAGGGGTTACAATCCCAGCATTTT. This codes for CASTPPGQGLQSQHF.

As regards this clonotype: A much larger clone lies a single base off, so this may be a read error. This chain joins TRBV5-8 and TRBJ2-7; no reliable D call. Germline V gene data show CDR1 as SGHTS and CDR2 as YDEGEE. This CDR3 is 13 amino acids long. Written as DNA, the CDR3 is TGTACCAGCAGCCGACTTGTTCCCTACGAGCAGTACTTC. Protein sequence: CTSSRLVPYEQYF.

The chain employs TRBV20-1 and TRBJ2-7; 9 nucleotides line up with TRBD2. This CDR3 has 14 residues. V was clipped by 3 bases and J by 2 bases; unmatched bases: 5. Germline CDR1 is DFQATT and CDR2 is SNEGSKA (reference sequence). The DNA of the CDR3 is TGCAGTGCTAGGAATCCTAGCGGGACCTACGAGCAGTACTTC. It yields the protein CSARNPSGTYEQYF.

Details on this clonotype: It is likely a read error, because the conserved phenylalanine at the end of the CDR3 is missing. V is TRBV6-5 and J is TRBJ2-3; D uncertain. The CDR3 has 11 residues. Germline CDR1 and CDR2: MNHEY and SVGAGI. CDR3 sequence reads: CVSSAGYTQYS. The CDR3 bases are TGTGTCAGCAGCGCCGGGTATACGCAGTATTCT.

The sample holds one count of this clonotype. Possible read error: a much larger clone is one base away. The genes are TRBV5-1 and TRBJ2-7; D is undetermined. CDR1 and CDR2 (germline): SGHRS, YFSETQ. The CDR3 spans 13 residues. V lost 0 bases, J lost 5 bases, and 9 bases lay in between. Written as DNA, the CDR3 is TGCGCCAGCAGCTTGGACAAGGGAAACGAGCAGTACTTC. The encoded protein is CASSLDKGNEQYF.

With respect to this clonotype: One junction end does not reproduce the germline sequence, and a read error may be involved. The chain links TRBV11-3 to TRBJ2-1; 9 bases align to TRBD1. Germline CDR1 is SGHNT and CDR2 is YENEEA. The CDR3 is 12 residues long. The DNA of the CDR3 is TGTGCCTGCAGCTCCGACCGGACAGGGGAGTTCTTC. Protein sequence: CACSSDRTGEFF.

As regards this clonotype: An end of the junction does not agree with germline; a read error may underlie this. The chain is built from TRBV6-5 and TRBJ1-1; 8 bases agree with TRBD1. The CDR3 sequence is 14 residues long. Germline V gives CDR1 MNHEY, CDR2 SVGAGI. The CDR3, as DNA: TGTGACAGCAGTTCAACCACGGGACAGGTTGAGGCTTTCTTT. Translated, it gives CDSSSTTGQVEAFF.

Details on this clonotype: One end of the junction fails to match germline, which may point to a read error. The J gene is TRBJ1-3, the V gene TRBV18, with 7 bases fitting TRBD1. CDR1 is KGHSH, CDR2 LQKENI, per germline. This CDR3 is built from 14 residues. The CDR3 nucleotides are TGTGCCAGCTCACGGGACAGCTCTGGAGACACCATATATTTT. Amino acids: CASSRDSSGDTIYF.

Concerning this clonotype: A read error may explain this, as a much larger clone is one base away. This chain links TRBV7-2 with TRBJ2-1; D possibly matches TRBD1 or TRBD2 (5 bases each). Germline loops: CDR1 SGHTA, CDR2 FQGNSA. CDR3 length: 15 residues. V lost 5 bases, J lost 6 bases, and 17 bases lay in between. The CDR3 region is CASSMPGPAANEQFF. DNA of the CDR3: TGTGCCAGCAGCATGCCGGGACCCGCCGCCAATGAGCAGTTCTTC.

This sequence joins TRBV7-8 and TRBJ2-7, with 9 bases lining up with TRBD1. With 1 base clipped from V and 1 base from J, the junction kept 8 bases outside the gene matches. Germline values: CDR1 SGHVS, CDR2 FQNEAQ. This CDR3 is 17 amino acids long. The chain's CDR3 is CASSLGLLGQGSYEQYF. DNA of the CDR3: TGTGCCAGCAGCTTAGGTTTACTGGGACAGGGTTCCTACGAGCAGTACTTC.

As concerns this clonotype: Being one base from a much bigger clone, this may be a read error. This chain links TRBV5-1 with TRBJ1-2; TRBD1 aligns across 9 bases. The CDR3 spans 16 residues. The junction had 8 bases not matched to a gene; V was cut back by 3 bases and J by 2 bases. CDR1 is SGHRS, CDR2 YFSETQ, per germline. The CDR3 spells CASSSGTGLNNYGYTF. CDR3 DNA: TGCGCCAGCAGCTCCGGGACAGGGTTAAACAACTATGGCTACACCTTC.

CDR3 sequence: CASCTSRDSHYEQYF. The CDR3 DNA sequence: TGTGCCAGCTGTACCTCCCGGGACAGCCACTACGAGCAGTACTTC. This rearrangement joins TRBV6-5 to TRBJ2-7; TRBD1 agrees at 7 bases. Unmatched junction bases numbered 13, after V lost 8 bases and J lost 3 bases. Germline CDR1 reads MNHEY; CDR2 reads SVGAGI. The CDR3 extends over 15 amino acids.

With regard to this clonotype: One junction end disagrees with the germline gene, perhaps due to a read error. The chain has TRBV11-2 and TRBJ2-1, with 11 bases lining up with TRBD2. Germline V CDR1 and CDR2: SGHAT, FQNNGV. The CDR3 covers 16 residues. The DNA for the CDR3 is TGTGCCGGCAGGTACGGAACTAGCGGGGGATGCAATGAGCAGTTCTTC. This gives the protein CAGRYGTSGGCNEQFF.

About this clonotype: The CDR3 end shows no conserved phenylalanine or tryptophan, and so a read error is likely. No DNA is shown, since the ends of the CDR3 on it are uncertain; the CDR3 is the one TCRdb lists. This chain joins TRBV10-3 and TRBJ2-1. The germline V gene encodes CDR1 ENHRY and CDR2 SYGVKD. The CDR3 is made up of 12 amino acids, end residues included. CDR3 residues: CAISQFYNEQIL.

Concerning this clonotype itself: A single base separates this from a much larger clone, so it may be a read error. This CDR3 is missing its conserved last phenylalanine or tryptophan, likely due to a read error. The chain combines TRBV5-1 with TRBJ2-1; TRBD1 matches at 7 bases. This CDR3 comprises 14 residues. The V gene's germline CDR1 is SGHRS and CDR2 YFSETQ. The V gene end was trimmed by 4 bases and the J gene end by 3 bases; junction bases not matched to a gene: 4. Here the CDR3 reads CASSGGQNYNEQFV. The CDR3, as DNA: TGCGCCAGCAGCGGGGGACAGAACTACAATGAGCAGTTCGTC.

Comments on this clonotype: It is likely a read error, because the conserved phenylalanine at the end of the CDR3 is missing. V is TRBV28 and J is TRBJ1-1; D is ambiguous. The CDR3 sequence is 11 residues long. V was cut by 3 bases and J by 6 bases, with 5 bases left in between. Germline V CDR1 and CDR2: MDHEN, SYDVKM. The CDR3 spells CASSLSAEAFL. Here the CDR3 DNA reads TGTGCCAGCAGTTTGAGCGCTGAAGCTTTCCTT.

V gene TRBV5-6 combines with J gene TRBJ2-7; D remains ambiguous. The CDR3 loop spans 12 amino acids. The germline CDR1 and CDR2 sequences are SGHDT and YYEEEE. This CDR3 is CVISPTPYEQYF. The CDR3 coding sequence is TGTGTCATCAGCCCGACGCCATACGAGCAGTACTTC.

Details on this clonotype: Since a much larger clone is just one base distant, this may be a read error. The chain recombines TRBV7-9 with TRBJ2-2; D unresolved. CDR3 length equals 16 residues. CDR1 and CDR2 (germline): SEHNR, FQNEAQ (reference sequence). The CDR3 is CTSSLSYGPQPGELFF. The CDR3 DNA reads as TGTACCAGCAGCTTATCGTACGGGCCGCAGCCCGGGGAGCTGTTTTTT.

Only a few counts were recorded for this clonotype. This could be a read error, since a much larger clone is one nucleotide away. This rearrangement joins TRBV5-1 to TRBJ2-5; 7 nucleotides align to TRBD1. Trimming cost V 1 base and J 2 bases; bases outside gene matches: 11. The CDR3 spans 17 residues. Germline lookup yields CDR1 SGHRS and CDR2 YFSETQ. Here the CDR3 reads CASSLRWTAGGQETQYF. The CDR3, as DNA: TGCGCCAGCAGCTTGCGATGGACGGCAGGGGGACAAGAGACCCAGTACTTC.

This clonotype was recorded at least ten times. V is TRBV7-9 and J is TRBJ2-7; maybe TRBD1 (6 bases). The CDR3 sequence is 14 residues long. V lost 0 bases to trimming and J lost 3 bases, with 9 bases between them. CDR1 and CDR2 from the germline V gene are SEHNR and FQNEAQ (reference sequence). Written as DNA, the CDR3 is TGTGCCAGCAGCTTAGCCGGACAGAGCTACGAGCAGTACTTC. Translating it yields CASSLAGQSYEQYF.

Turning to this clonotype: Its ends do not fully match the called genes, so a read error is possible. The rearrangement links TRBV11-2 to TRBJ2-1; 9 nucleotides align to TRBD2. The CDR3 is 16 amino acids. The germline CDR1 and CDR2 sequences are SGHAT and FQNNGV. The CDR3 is CASSPRVAGAYNEQLF. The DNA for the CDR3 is TGTGCCAGCAGCCCCCGAGTAGCGGGAGCCTACAATGAGCAGCTCTTC.

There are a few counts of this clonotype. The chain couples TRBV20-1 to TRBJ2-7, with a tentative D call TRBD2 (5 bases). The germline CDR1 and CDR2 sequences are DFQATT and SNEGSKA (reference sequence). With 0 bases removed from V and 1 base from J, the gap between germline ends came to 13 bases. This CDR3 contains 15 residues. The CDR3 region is CSARESAEPSYEQYF. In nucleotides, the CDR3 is TGCAGTGCTAGAGAATCAGCGGAACCATCCTACGAGCAGTACTTC.

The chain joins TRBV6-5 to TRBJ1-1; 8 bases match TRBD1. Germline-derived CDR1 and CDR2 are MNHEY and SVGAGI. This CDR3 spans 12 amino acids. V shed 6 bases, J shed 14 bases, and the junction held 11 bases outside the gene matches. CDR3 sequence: CASRSPGTGAFF. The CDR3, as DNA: TGTGCCAGCAGATCACCCGGGACAGGAGCCTTCTTT.

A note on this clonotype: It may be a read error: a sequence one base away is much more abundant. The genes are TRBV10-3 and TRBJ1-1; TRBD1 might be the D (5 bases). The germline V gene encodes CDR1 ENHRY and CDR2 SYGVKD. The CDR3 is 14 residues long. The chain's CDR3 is CAISDRQLKTEAFF. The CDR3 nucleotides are TGTGCCATCAGTGATCGACAGTTGAAGACTGAAGCTTTCTTT.

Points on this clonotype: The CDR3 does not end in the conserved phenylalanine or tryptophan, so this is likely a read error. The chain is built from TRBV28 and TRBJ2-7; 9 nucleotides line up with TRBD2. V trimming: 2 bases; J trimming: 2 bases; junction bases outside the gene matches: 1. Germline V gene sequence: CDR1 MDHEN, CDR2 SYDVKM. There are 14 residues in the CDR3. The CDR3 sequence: CASSLAGGPYEQYL. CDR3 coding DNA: TGTGCCAGCAGTTTAGCGGGAGGGCCCTACGAGCAGTACCTC.

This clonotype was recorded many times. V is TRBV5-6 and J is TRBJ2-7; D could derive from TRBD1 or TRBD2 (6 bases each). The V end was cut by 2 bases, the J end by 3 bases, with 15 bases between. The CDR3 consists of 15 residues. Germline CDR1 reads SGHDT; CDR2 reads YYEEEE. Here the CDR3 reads CASSFRGTAVYEQYF. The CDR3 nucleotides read TGTGCCAGCAGCTTTAGGGGGACTGCAGTCTACGAGCAGTACTTC. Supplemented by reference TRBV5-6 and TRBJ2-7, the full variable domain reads DAGVTQSPTHLIKTRGQQVTLRCSPKSGHDTVSWYQQALGQGPQFIFQYYEEEERQRGNFPDRFSGHQFPNYSSELNVNALLLGDSALYLCASSFRGTAVYEQYFGPGTRLTVT.

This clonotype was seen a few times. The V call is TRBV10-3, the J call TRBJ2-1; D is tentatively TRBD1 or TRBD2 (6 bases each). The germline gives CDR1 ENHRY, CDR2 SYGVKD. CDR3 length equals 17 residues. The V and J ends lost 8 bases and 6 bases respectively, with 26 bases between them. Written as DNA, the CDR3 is TGTGCCATCGACCAAGGGGGGAAGAGGGGCAAAATCAATGAGCAGTTCTTC. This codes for CAIDQGGKRGKINEQFF.

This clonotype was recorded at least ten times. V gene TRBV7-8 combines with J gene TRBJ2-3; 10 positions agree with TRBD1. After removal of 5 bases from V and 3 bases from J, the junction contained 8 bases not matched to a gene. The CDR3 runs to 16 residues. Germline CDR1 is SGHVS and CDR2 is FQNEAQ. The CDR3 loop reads CASSRRTGGETDTQYF. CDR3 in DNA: TGTGCCAGCAGCAGACGGACAGGGGGAGAGACAGATACGCAGTATTTT.

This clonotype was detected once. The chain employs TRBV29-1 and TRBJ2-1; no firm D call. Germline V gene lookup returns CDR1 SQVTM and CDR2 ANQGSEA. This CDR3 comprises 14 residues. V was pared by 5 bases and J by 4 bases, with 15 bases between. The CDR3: CSVHQAGRYNEQFF. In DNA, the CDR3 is TGCAGCGTTCATCAGGCCGGGCGGTACAATGAGCAGTTCTTC.

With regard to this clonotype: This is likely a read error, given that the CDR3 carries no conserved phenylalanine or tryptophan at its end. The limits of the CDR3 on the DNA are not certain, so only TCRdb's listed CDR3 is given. The CDR3 loop is CSATTSGHEQSL. V usage is TRBV29-1 and J usage is TRBJ2-1; the DNA was not used to check the table's D call, TRBD2. The CDR3 numbers 12 amino acids, ends counted. Germline assignment: CDR1 SQVTM and CDR2 ANQGSEA.

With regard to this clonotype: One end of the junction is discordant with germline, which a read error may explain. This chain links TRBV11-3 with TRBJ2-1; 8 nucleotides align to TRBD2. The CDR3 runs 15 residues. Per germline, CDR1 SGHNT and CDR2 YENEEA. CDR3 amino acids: CASSLGTSEINEQFF. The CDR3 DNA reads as TGTGCCAGCAGCCTAGGGACTAGTGAGATCAATGAACAGTTCTTC.

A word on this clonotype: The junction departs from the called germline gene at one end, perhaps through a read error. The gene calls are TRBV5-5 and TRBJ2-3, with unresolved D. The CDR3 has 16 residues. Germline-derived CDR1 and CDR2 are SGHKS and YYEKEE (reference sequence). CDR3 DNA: TGTGCCAGCGGCTTGGGCGTTGCTGGAGTGGCCGATACGCAGTATTTT. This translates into CASGLGVAGVADTQYF.